This T cell receptor beta chain was captured by sequencing in a study of T-cell reconstitution after alpha-beta-depleted transplantation in children. TCRbeta library preparation incorporated unique molecular identifiers. Each CDR3 protein is one row after TCRdb ran MiXCR on the PCR reads. Altogether a few hundred thousand distinct CDR3 sequences are present, around 10% being singletons, with the ten largest covering 7.5%. Study-level points and caveats: There were reportedly several hundred expanded graft clones from which alpha-beta T cells came about two months after transplant. At one year after transplant, newly produced T cells mostly accounted for T-cell counts and diversity.

The CDR3 totals 14 residues. V was clipped by 3 bases and J by 3 bases, with 12 bases between them. This clonotype was detected many times. Its antigen remains unidentified. The J gene is TRBJ2-7, the V gene TRBV12-3 or TRBV12-4; D may be TRBD2 (7 bases). The sequence was collected from a boy under two years old with acute myeloid leukemia, due to receive a stem cell transplant. The input for sequencing was PBMCs, taken before TCRalphabeta/CD19-depleted stem cell transplant. Here the CDR3 reads CASSFRGAYYEQYF. In DNA form, the CDR3 reads TGTGCCAGCAGTTTCCGGGGGGCTTACTACGAGCAGTACTTC.